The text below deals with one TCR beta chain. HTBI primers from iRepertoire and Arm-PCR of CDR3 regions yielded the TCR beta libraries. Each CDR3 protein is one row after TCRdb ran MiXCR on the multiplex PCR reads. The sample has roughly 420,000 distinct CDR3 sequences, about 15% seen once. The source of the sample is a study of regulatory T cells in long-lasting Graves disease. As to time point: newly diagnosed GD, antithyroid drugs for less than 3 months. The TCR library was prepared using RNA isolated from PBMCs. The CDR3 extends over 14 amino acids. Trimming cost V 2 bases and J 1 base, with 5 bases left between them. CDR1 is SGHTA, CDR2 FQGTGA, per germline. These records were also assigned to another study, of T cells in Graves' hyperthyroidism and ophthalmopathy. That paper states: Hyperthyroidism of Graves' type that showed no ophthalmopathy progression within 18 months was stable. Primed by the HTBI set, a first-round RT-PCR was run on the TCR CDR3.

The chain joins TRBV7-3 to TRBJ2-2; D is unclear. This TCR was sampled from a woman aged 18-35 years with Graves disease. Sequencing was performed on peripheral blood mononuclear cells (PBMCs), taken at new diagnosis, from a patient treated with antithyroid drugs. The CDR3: CASSLRQNTGELFF. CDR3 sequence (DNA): TGTGCCAGCAGCTTACGTCAGAACACCGGGGAGCTGTTTTTT.